What follows is one T cell receptor beta chain and its context. Germline V gene sequence: CDR1 SGHRS, CDR2 YFSETQ. The CDR3 loop spans 11 amino acids. The V gene lost 4 bases and the J gene lost 3 bases, with 3 bases spanning the gap. These data are taken from a study of blood T cell repertoires in COVID-19. Background on the study: From T cells, B-cell-depleted T cells, or PBMCs came the material, which was cDNA or gDNA.

Per the authors' pipeline: Amplifying reference gene primers gave estimates of nucleated cell counts. Clones were sequenced by immunoSEQ multiplex PCR, and TCRdb holds only the in-frame ones, with some missing. V and J calls plus clone size are reproduced from that table; the DNA served to infer D and trimming. The sample includes fewer than 95,000 clones, roughly nine tenths of them seen just once. The source material was peripheral blood. The TCR comes from a man aged 50-59 years with acute or convalescent COVID-19. The chain is built from TRBV5-1 and TRBJ2-3, with D hard to call. This CDR3 is CASSETDTQYF. In nucleotides, the CDR3 is TGCGCCAGCAGCGAGACAGATACGCAGTATTTT.